A selection of T cell receptor beta chains follows, all from one sample in a study of immune characterization of retroperitoneal liposarcoma. MiXCR was run by TCRdb on the PCR reads, yielding one entry per CDR3 protein. This sample carries 4,300 or so distinct CDR3 sequences, roughly a third of them seen once, and the ten largest clones take about 31%. The sequenced sample consisted of tumor tissue. The receptors originated from a male donor with retroperitoneal liposarcoma. The CDR3 runs from the conserved cysteine through the conserved F or W. The D gene is left open where the match is weak. Expanded clones are given a class, and other clones once, few, many or no size at all.

D	V	J	size	DNA	CDR3
TRBD2	TRBV4-1	TRBJ2-1	NA	TGCGCCAGCAGCCAAGCCAGACTAGCGGGGGACAATGAGCAGTTCTTC	CASSQARLAGDNEQFF
TRBD1	TRBV6-1	TRBJ2-3	few	TGTGCCAGCAGTGAGAACCCGGGACAGGGGGCAGATACGCAGTATTTT	CASSENPGQGADTQYF
TRBD2	TRBV20-1	TRBJ2-5	few	TGCAGTGCTAGTTTGTGGGGAGCACCTCTGGCGGGGGGAGAGACCCAGTACTTC	CSASLWGAPLAGGETQYF
TRBD2	TRBV12-3/TRBV12-4	TRBJ2-1	once	TGTGCCAGCAGGAGGACTAGCGGGAGCTCCTACAATGAGCAGTTCTTC	CASRRTSGSSYNEQFF
NA	TRBV11-3	TRBJ2-5	NA	TGTGCCAGCAGCAGCGGGTCCCAAGAGACCCAGTACTTC	CASSSGSQETQYF
TRBD2	TRBV7-4	TRBJ2-7	few	TGTGCCAGCAGCTACCCGGGAGGGCTTTACGAGCAGTACTTC	CASSYPGGLYEQYF
TRBD1	TRBV4-1	TRBJ1-2	once	TGCGCCAGCAGCCATGGGCAGGGGGGACATCCTAACTATGGCTACACCTTC	CASSHGQGGHPNYGYTF
TRBD1	TRBV6-1	TRBJ2-7	once	TGTGCCAGCAGTGAAGCAGGGGGCGCGGACGAGCAGTACTTC	CASSEAGGADEQYF
TRBD1	TRBV7-8	TRBJ1-6	NA	TGTGCCAGCAGCTTAGGGGGACAGGGTGGATCACCCCTCCACTTT	CASSLGGQGGSPLHF
NA	TRBV6-1	TRBJ1-1	large	TGTGCCAGCGGCATTCCCAGGGTGTGGGACACTGAAGCTTTCTTT	CASGIPRVWDTEAFF
TRBD1	TRBV7-3	TRBJ2-7	many	TGTGCCAGCAGCTTGGCCGGGACAGAGCCCTACGAGCAGTACTTC	CASSLAGTEPYEQYF
NA	TRBV27	TRBJ2-3	NA	TGTGCCAGCAGTTTATTGGGAGATACGCAGTATTTT	CASSLLGDTQYF
NA	TRBV7-6	TRBJ2-7	NA	TGTGCCAGCAGCTTAGGACAGGACAATGAGCAGTACTTC	CASSLGQDNEQYF
NA	TRBV25-1	TRBJ1-4	once	TGTGCCAGCAGTGACCCCGGGCTTAATAATGAAAAACTGTTTTTT	CASSDPGLNNEKLFF
NA	TRBV12-3/TRBV12-4	TRBJ2-2	NA	TGTGCCAGCAGTTGGGCCACCGGGGAGCTGTTTTTT	CASSWATGELFF
NA	TRBV3-1	TRBJ2-3	many	TGTGCCAGCAGCCCTCGGTTGGGGGACAGCACAGATACGCAGTATTTT	CASSPRLGDSTDTQYF
NA	TRBV5-6	TRBJ2-3	NA	TGTGCCAGCAGCTTTTCCGCCCAGAGAACTAGCTTCCAATCTACGCAGTATTTT	CASSFSAQRTSFQSTQYF
NA	TRBV6-1	TRBJ2-7	many	TGTGCCAGCAGTGAAGCGCCTAGGACATACGAGCAGTACTTC	CASSEAPRTYEQYF
TRBD2	TRBV6-5	TRBJ2-1	once	TGTGCCAGCAGTTACCACACGGGACTAGCGGGAGGCAAATATGAGCAGTTCTTC	CASSYHTGLAGGKYEQFF
TRBD1	TRBV5-4	TRBJ1-2	many	TGTGCCAGCAGTCAGAACAGGGGGATATTTAACTATGGCTACACCTTC	CASSQNRGIFNYGYTF
NA	TRBV7-6	TRBJ2-7	medium-sized	TGTGCCAGCAGCCCGCAGATGGCAGGGTTCTCCTACGAGCAGTACTTC	CASSPQMAGFSYEQYF
TRBD2	TRBV11-3	TRBJ2-3	medium-sized	TGTGCCAGCAGCCCAGCGGGAGCTACGCAGTATTTT	CASSPAGATQYF
TRBD1	TRBV12-3/TRBV12-4	TRBJ2-1	NA	TGTGCCAGCAGCCCGACGGACAGGTCATCCTACAATGAGCAGTTCTTC	CASSPTDRSSYNEQFF
NA	TRBV6-1	TRBJ2-7	few	TGTGCCAGCAGCCGGGACGCCTACGAGCAGTACTTC	CASSRDAYEQYF
NA	TRBV6-1	TRBJ2-1	NA	TGTGCCAGCAGTGCGGACACAGGGTATAATGAGCAGTTCTTC	CASSADTGYNEQFF
TRBD2	TRBV27	TRBJ2-7	few	TGTGCCAGCAGTCAGGGACTAGCTAGCGAGCAGTACTTC	CASSQGLASEQYF
TRBD2	TRBV7-2	TRBJ2-5	many	TGTGCCAGCAGCGACGTAGCGGGAGGGCTTCAAGGAGAGACCCAGTACTTC	CASSDVAGGLQGETQYF
NA	TRBV6-1	TRBJ2-5	NA	TGTGCCAGCAGTGAAGGGCCGCGACGGGAGACCCAGTACTTC	CASSEGPRRETQYF
NA	TRBV27	TRBJ1-5	many	TGTGCCAGCAGTTTGGAGGCAGGAGATCAGCCCCAGCATTTT	CASSLEAGDQPQHF
NA	TRBV6-1	TRBJ2-2	NA	TGTGCCAGCAGTGGTTACAGCCACACCGGGGAGCTGTTTTTT	CASSGYSHTGELFF
NA	TRBV6-1	TRBJ2-5	NA	TGTGCCAGCAGTGAAGGGACGGGGTGGGAGACCCAGTACTTC	CASSEGTGWETQYF
NA	TRBV6-6	TRBJ2-5	NA	TGTGCCAGTAAGACGGGAGTCCCCCTCAATGAGCAGTACTTC	CASKTGVPLNEQYF
TRBD1	TRBV6-1	TRBJ2-5	medium-sized	TGTGCCAGCAGTTCTGGGACAGAAAATGAGCAGTACTTC	CASSSGTENEQYF
NA	TRBV11-2	TRBJ2-1	NA	TGTGCCAGCAGCTCGAGACTAGAGCGAGAGACCCAGTTCTTC	CASSSRLERETQFF
TRBD1	TRBV11-1	TRBJ2-7	few	TGTGCCAGCAGCACAAGGGACAGGGGAAATGAGCAGTACTTC	CASSTRDRGNEQYF
TRBD2	TRBV6-1	TRBJ2-7	few	TGTGCCAGCCAACTAGCGGGAGCCGGAAGTGAGCAGTACTTC	CASQLAGAGSEQYF
NA	TRBV6-1	TRBJ2-1	NA	TGTGCCAGCAGCAGGCAGAGCGACAATGAGCAGTTCTTC	CASSRQSDNEQFF
NA	TRBV7-8	TRBJ2-5	medium-sized	TGTGCCAGCAGCGTGCGAGTTGTCCGGGAGTTAGAAGAGACCCAGTACTTC	CASSVRVVRELEETQYF
NA	TRBV9	TRBJ2-5	few	TGTGCCAGCAGCGTAGCTTGGGGTATTCAAGAGACCCAGTACTTC	CASSVAWGIQETQYF
TRBD2	TRBV6-1	TRBJ2-1	NA	TGTGCCAGCAGTGCCGGGACTAGCGGCCTCCCAGACAATGAGCAGTTCTTC	CASSAGTSGLPDNEQFF
NA	TRBV6-8	TRBJ2-6	few	TGTGCCAGCACAGGGGCGGGGGGGGCCAACGTCCTGACTTTC	CASTGAGGANVLTF
NA	TRBV6-1	TRBJ1-5	few	TGTGCCACCTCCCCCCGGGGCCAGCCCCAGCATTTT	CATSPRGQPQHF
TRBD1	TRBV4-1	TRBJ1-4	NA	TGCGCCAGCAGCCAAGGGACAGGGGATAATGAAAAACTGTTTTTT	CASSQGTGDNEKLFF
NA	TRBV6-6	TRBJ2-1	NA	TGTGCCAGCGGGGGTGCGCCCTACAATGAGCAGTTCTTC	CASGGAPYNEQFF
NA	TRBV6-1	TRBJ2-7	NA	TGTGCCAGCAGTGAAGTCCTCCCTTACGAGCAGTACTTC	CASSEVLPYEQYF
NA	TRBV12-3/TRBV12-4	TRBJ1-1	few	TGTGCCAGCCGCCGGGACCAGAACATGAACACTGAAGCTTTCTTT	CASRRDQNMNTEAFF
NA	TRBV7-2	TRBJ2-3	many	TGTGCCAGCAGCTTACGAGGAACTAGCACAGATACGCAGTATTTT	CASSLRGTSTDTQYF
NA	TRBV6-6	TRBJ2-7	once	TGTGCCAGCAAGGTCTCACTCGAATCCTACGAGCAGTACTTC	CASKVSLESYEQYF
NA	TRBV7-6	TRBJ2-5	NA	TGTGCCAGCAGCTCCTCGACAGGTTACCAAGAGACCCAGTACTTC	CASSSSTGYQETQYF
TRBD1	TRBV6-1	TRBJ2-1	NA	TGTGCCAGCAGTGAAAGGGGACAGGGTGTCGATGAGCAGTTCTTC	CASSERGQGVDEQFF
TRBD1	TRBV6-8	TRBJ2-7	NA	TGTGCCAGCAGTTACCAACTGGGACAGTCGAATGAGCAGTACTTC	CASSYQLGQSNEQYF
NA	TRBV2	TRBJ2-5	many	TGTGCCAGCAGTGAAGGGTGGGGCAGGGGCCAAGAGACCCAGTACTTC	CASSEGWGRGQETQYF